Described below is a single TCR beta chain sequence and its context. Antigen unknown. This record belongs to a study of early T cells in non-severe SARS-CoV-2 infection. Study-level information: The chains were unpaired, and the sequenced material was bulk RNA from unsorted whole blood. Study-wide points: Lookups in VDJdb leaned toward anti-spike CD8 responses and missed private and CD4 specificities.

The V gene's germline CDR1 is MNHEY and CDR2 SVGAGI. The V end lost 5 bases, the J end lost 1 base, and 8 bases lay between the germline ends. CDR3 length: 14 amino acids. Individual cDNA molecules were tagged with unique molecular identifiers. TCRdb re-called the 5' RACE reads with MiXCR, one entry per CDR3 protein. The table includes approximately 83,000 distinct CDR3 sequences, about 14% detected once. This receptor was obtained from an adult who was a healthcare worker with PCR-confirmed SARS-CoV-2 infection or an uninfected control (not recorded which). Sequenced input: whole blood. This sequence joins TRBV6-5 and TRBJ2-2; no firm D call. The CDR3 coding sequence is TGTGCCAGCAGTGACCACAAGAACACCGGGGAGCTGTTTTTT. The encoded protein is CASSDHKNTGELFF.